One and the same sample provided the 2 T cell receptor beta chains below, sequenced in a study of shared clonotypes between healthy human individuals. Only in-frame clones appear in the TCRdb table, and some are missing; sequencing was by immunoSEQ multiplex PCR. The repertoire holds under 1,100,000 clones, more than 60% seen once, with around 1.4% in the top ten. Source material: memory CD4+ T cells sorted from blood. The subset is: CD45RA-negative fraction. These TCRs come from a young man in good health.

To note about this clone: Other DNA sequences in the same sample also yield this CDR3. The rearrangement joins TRBV5-1 to TRBJ1-3, with TRBD1 identical over 7 bases. This CDR3 spans 15 amino acids. Germline loops: CDR1 SGHRS, CDR2 YFSETQ. V trimming: 0 bases; J trimming: 0 bases; junction bases outside the gene matches: 0. CDR3 amino acids: CASSLGDSSGNTIYF. CDR3 DNA: TGCGCCAGCAGCTTGGGGGACAGCTCTGGAAACACCATATATTTT.

This CDR3 is CASSLYGTGYNEQFF. The CDR3 DNA reads TGTGCCAGCAGCTTGTACGGGACAGGGTACAATGAGCAGTTCTTC. J is TRBJ2-1 and V is TRBV5-6; 9 bases align to TRBD1. The CDR3 is 15 amino acids. The germline CDR1 and CDR2 sequences are SGHDT and YYEEEE. V was pared by 1 base and J by 4 bases, with 3 bases of the junction left unmatched.